The 2 T cell receptor beta chains below all came from one sample that was sequenced in a study of blood T cells in healthy people across ages. Through a sample-barcoded 5' primer and a J-beta primer mix, a second PCR was run for roughly 6 to 11 cycles. MiXCR, run by TCRdb on the 5' RACE reads, gives a single entry per CDR3 protein. Here the sample spans about 730,000 distinct CDR3 sequences, roughly 45% being singletons. Material for sequencing was blood. These receptors came from a woman aged 55-70 years in good health.

This clonotype was observed many times. The rearrangement links TRBV7-2 to TRBJ2-1, with TRBD1 as a possible D gene (5 bases). The V and J ends lost 6 bases and 10 bases respectively, with 10 bases between them. The CDR3 consists of 11 residues. Germline V gene lookup returns CDR1 SGHTA and CDR2 FQGNSA. CDR3 DNA sequence: TGTGCCAGCAGAAGGGGTGGCGAGCAGTTCTTC. This encodes CASRRGGEQFF. Variable domain in full (rest from reference TRBV7-2 and TRBJ2-1): GAGVSQSPSNKVTEKGKDVELRCDPISGHTALYWYRQSLGQGLEFLIYFQGNSAPDKSGLPSDRFSAERTGGSVSTLTIQRTQQEDSAVYLCASRRGGEQFFGPGTRLTVL.

This clonotype has a handful of counts. V is TRBV28 and J is TRBJ2-7; 10 bases match TRBD1. The CDR3 is made up of 15 amino acids. Germline V lookup: CDR1 MDHEN, CDR2 SYDVKM. Germline trimming cut 7 bases from V and 1 base from J; bases unmatched to any gene: 7. CDR3 amino acids: CASTNPGQGSYEQYF. The CDR3 bases are TGTGCCAGCACCAACCCGGGACAGGGGTCCTACGAGCAGTACTTC. Based on the CDR3 plus reference TRBV28 and TRBJ2-7, the full variable domain is DVKVTQSSRYLVKRTGEKVFLECVQDMDHENMFWYRQDPGLGLRLIYFSYDVKMKEKGDIPEGYSVSREKKERFSLILESASTNQTSMYLCASTNPGQGSYEQYFGPGTRLTVT.